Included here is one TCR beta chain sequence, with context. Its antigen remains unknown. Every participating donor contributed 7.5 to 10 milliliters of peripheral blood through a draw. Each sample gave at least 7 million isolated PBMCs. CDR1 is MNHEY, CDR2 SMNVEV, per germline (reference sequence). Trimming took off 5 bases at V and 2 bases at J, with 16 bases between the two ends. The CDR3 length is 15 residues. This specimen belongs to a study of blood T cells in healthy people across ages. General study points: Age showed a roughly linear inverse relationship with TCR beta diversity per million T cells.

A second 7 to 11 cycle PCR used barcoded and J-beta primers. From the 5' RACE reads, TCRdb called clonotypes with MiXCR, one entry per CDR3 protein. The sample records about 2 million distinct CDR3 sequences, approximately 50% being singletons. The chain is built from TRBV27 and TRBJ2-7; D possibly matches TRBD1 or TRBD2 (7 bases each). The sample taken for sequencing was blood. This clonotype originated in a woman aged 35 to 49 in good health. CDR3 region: CASSRQGGDPYEQYF. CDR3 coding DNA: TGTGCCAGCAGTCGACAGGGAGGGGACCCCTACGAGCAGTACTTC.